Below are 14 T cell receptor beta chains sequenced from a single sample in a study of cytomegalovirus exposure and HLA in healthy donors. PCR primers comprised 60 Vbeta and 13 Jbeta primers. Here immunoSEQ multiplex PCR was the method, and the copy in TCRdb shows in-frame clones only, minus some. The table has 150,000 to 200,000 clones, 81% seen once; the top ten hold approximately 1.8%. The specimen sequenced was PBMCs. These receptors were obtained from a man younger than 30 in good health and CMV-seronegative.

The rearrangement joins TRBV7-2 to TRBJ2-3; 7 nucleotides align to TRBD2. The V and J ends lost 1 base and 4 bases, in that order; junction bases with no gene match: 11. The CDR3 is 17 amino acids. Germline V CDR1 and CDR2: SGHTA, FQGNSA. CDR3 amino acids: CASSLEGSSGLADTQYF. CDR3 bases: TGTGCCAGCAGCTTAGAGGGTTCTAGCGGATTGGCAGATACGCAGTATTTT.

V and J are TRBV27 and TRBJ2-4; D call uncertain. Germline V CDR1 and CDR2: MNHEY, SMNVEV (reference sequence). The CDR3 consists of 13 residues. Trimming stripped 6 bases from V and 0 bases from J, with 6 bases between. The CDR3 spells CASSQLAKNIQYF. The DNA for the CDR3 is TGTGCCAGCAGCCAACTAGCCAAAAACATTCAGTACTTC.

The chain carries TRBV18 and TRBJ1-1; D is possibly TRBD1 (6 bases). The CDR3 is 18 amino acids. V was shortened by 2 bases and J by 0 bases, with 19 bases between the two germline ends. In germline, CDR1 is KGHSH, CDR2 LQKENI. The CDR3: CASSPRGGSGEMNTEAFF. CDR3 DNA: TGTGCCAGCTCACCAAGAGGGGGTAGTGGGGAGATGAACACTGAAGCTTTCTTT.

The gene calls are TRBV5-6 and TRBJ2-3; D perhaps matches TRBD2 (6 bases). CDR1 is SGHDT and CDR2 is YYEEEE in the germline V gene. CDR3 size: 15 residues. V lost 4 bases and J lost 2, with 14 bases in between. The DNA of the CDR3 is TGTGCCAGCAGCCCCAGGGACTTTCACACAGATACGCAGTATTTT. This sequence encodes CASSPRDFHTDTQYF.

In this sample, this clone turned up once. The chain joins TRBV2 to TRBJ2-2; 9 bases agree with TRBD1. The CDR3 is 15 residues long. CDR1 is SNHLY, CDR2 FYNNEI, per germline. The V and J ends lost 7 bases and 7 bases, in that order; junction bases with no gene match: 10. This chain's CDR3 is CASKQEQGAYGELFF. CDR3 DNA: TGTGCCAGCAAACAGGAACAGGGGGCATACGGGGAGCTGTTTTTT.

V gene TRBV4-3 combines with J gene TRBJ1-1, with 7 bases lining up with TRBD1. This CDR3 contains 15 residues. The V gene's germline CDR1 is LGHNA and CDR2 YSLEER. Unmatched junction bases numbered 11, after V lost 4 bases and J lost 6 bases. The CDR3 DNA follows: TGCGCCAGCAGCCGAGAACAGGGGCTGTTTGCTGAAGCTTTCTTT. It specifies CASSREQGLFAEAFF.

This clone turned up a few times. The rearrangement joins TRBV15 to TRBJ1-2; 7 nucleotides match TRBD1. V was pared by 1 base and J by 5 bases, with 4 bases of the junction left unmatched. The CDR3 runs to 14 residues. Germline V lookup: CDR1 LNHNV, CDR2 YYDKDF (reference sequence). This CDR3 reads CATSRGPGGYGYTF. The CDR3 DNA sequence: TGTGCCACCAGCAGAGGTCCAGGGGGATATGGCTACACCTTC. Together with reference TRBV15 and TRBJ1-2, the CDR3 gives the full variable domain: DAMVIQNPRYQVTQFGKPVTLSCSQTLNHNVMYWYQQKSSQAPKLLFHYYDKDFNNEADTPDNFQSRRPNTSFCFLDIRSPGLGDTAMYLCATSRGPGGYGYTFGSGTRLTVV.

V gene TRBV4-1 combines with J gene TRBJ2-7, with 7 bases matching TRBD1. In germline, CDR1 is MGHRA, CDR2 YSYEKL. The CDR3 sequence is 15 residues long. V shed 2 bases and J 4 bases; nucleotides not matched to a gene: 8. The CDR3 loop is CASSQRDSSLYEQYF. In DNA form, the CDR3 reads TGCGCCAGCAGCCAACGGGACAGCTCCCTGTACGAGCAGTACTTC.

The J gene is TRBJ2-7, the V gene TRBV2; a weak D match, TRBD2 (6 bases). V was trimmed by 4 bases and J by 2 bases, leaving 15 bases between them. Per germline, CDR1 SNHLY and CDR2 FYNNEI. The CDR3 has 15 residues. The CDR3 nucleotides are TGTGCCAGCAGTGTCGCCGGGAGCGCGACCTACGAGCAGTACTTC. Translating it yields CASSVAGSATYEQYF.

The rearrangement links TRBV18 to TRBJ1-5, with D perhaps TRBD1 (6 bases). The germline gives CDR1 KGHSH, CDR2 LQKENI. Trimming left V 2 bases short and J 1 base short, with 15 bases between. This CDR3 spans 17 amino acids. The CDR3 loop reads CASSPALSGQSNQPQHF. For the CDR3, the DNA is TGTGCCAGCTCACCAGCCTTGTCCGGACAGAGCAATCAGCCCCAGCATTTT.

Here the CDR3 reads CATKFGGVDTGELFF. The CDR3 nucleotides are TGTGCCACCAAGTTTGGGGGGGTGGACACCGGGGAGCTGTTTTTT. The chain joins TRBV27 to TRBJ2-2; 7 bases map to TRBD2. V gave up 10 bases and J gave up 3 bases; unmatched junction bases: 11. The germline V gene encodes CDR1 MNHEY and CDR2 SMNVEV (reference sequence). The CDR3 has 15 residues.

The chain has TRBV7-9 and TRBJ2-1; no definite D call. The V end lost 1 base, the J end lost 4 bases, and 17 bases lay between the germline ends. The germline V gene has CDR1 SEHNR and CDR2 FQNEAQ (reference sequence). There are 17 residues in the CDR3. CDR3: CASSLERSLAVYNEQFF. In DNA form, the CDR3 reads TGTGCCAGCAGCTTAGAGAGGAGTCTGGCAGTGTACAATGAGCAGTTCTTC.

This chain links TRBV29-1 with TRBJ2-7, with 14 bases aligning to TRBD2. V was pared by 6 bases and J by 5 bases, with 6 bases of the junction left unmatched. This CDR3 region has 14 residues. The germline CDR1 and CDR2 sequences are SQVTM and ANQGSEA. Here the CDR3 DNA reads TGCAGCGTCCGGGGACTAGCGGGAGTCAACGAGCAGTACTTC. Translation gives CSVRGLAGVNEQYF.

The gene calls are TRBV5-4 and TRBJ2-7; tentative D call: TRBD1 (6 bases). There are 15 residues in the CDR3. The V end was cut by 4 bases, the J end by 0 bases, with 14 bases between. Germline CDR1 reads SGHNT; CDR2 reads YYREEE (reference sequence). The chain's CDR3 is CASSRGRDTSYEQYF. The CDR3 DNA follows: TGTGCCAGCAGCCGGGGCCGGGACACCTCCTACGAGCAGTACTTC.